This passage covers 2 T cell receptor beta chains from one sample sequenced in a study of cytomegalovirus exposure and HLA in healthy donors. The PCR used 60 Vbeta and 13 Jbeta primers. Method: immunoSEQ multiplex PCR; TCRdb's copy keeps in-frame clones and lacks some. The sample lists about 200,000 clones; more than 75% were seen once. Sample: PBMCs. The receptor source for this set is a woman aged 50 to 65 in good health and CMV-seropositive.

The chain carries TRBV27 and TRBJ1-2, with D maybe TRBD1 (6 bases). CDR1 is MNHEY and CDR2 is SMNVEV in the germline V gene (reference sequence). The V gene lost 2 bases and the J gene lost 6 bases, with 19 bases spanning the gap. The CDR3 loop spans 16 amino acids. The CDR3 region has the DNA TGTGCCAGCAGTTTACGACGCCGAACAGGGACCAATGGCTACACCTTC. It yields the protein CASSLRRRTGTNGYTF.

The chain employs TRBV2 and TRBJ2-5, with D maybe TRBD2 (5 bases). With 6 bases removed from V and 4 bases from J, the gap between germline ends came to 12 bases. The CDR3 runs to 13 residues. Germline V CDR1 and CDR2: SNHLY, FYNNEI. Here the CDR3 reads CASSWRNGETQYF. CDR3 nucleotide sequence: TGTGCCAGCAGCTGGAGGAACGGAGAGACCCAGTACTTC.